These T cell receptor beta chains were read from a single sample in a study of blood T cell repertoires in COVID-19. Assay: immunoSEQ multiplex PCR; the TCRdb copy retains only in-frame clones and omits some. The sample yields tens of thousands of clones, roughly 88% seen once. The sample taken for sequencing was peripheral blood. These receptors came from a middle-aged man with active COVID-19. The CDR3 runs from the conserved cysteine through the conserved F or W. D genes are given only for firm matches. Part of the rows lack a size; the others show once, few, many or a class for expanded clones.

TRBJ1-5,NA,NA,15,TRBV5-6,CASSRSGQYNQPQHF,TGTGCCAGCAGCAGAAGTGGTCAGTACAATCAGCCCCAGCATTTT
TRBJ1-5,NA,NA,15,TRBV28,CASRKRAGSNQPQHF,TGTGCCAGCAGAAAGCGGGCCGGGAGCAATCAGCCCCAGCATTTT
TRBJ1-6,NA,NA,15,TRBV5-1,CASSSGKGENSPLHF,TGCGCCAGCAGCTCAGGGAAGGGGGAGAATTCACCCCTCCACTTT
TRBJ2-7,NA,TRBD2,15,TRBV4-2,CASSPLGGRGEEQYF,TGTGCCAGCAGCCCGCTGGGCGGGCGGGGGGAAGAGCAGTACTTC
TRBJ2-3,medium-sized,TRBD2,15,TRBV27,CASKGSSGGTDTQYF,TGTGCCAGCAAAGGTAGTAGCGGGGGAACAGATACGCAGTATTTT
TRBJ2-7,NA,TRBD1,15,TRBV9,CASSFTGTGAYEQYF,TGTGCCAGCAGCTTCACCGGGACAGGGGCCTACGAGCAGTACTTC
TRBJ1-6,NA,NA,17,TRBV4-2,CASSQEAERSYNSPLHF,TGTGCCAGCAGCCAAGAAGCCGAACGGTCCTATAATTCACCCCTCCACTTT
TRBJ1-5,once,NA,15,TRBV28,CASSTTGTGNQPQHF,TGTGCCAGCAGTACAACAGGGACGGGCAATCAGCCCCAGCATTTT
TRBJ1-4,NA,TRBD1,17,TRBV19,CASSISGTAATNEKLFF,TGTGCCAGTAGTATCTCCGGGACAGCAGCAACTAATGAAAAACTGTTTTTT
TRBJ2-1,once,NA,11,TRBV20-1,CSATTGKEQFF,TGCAGTGCCACAACAGGGAAGGAGCAGTTCTTC
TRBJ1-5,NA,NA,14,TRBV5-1,CASSPGSVNQPQHF,TGCGCCAGCAGCCCCGGGAGCGTCAATCAGCCCCAGCATTTT
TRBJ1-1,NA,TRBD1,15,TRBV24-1,CATSDSGTGNTEAFF,TGTGCCACCAGTGATTCGGGGACAGGGAACACTGAAGCTTTCTTT
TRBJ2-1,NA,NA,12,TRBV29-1,CSVEKGLARQFF,TGCAGCGTTGAAAAGGGGCTAGCGCGGCAGTTCTTC
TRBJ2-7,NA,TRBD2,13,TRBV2,CASTLLLAGEKYF,TGTGCCAGCACCCTATTATTAGCGGGGGAGAAGTACTTC
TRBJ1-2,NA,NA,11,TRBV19,CASSTGYGYTF,TGTGCCAGTAGTACAGGGTACGGCTACACCTTC
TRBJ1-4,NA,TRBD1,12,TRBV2,CASRGTGTELFF,TGTGCCAGCAGGGGGACAGGGACAGAGCTGTTTTTT
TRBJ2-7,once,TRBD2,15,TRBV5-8,CASSRGEPPQYEQYF,TGTGCCAGCAGCCGGGGGGAGCCGCCCCAATACGAGCAGTACTTC
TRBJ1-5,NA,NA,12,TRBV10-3,CAISDNNQPQHF,TGTGCCATCAGTGACAACAATCAGCCCCAGCATTTT
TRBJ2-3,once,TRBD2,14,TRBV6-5,CASRGTSSTDTQYF,TGTGCCAGCAGAGGGACTAGCTCCACAGATACGCAGTATTTT
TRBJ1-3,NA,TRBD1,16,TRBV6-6,CASSYSRQGGGNTIYF,TGTGCCAGCAGTTACTCGAGACAGGGGGGAGGAAACACCATATATTTT
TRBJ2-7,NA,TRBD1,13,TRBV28,CASRQGGGYEQYF,TGTGCCAGTCGACAGGGGGGTGGCTACGAGCAGTACTTC
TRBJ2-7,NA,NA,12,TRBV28,CASSSITYEQYF,TGTGCCAGCAGTTCTATCACCTACGAGCAGTACTTC
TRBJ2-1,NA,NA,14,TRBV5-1,CASSQGPGDNEQFF,TGCGCCAGCAGCCAGGGCCCAGGCGACAATGAGCAGTTCTTC
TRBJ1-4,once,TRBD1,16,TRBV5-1,CASSLGTGTTNEKLFF,TGCGCCAGCAGCCTCGGGACAGGTACGACTAATGAAAAACTGTTTTTT
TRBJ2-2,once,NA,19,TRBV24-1,CATSDPLAPQRTNTGELFF,TGTGCCACCAGTGATCCCCTCGCGCCCCAGCGGACGAACACCGGGGAGCTGTTTTTT
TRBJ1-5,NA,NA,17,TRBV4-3,CASSQRPRGSGNQPQHF,TGCGCCAGCAGCCAAAGGCCCAGAGGGTCGGGGAATCAGCCCCAGCATTTT
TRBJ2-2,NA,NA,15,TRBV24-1,CATTPGTGNTGELFF,TGTGCCACCACGCCGGGGACTGGTAACACCGGGGAGCTGTTTTTT
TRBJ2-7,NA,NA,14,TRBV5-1,CASSLGQGGDEQYF,TGCGCCAGCAGCTTGGGTCAGGGAGGCGACGAGCAGTACTTC
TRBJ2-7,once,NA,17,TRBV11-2,CASSPRGGPPVDYEQYF,TGTGCCAGCAGCCCAAGGGGGGGCCCGCCGGTGGACTACGAGCAGTACTTC
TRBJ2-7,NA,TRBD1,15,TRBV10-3,CAISGSRTGVHEQYF,TGTGCCATCAGTGGATCTCGGACAGGGGTCCACGAGCAGTACTTC
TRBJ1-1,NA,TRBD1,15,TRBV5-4,CASSPRQGSGAEAFF,TGTGCCAGCAGCCCTAGACAGGGTTCGGGCGCTGAAGCTTTCTTT
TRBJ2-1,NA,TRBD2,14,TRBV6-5,CASSRTSGHNEQFF,TGTGCCAGCAGCCGGACTAGCGGACACAATGAGCAGTTCTTC
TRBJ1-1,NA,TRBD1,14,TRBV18,CASSLQGTNTEAFF,TGTGCCAGCTCGCTACAGGGGACGAACACTGAAGCTTTCTTT
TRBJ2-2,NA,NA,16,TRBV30,CAWSGSSGGGVGELFF,TGTGCCTGGAGTGGGTCAAGTGGAGGGGGGGTCGGGGAGCTGTTTTTT